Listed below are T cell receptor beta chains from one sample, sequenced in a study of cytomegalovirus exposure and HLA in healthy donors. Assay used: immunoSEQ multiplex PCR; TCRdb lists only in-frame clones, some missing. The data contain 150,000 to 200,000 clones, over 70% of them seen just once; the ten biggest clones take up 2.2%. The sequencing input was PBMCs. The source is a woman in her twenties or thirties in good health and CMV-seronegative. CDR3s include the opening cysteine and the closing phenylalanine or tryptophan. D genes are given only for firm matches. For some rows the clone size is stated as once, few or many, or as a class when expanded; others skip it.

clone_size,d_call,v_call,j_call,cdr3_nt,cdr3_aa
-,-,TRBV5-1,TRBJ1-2,TGCGCCAGCAGCCCGGACAGCAAGACTAACTATGGCTACACCTTC,CASSPDSKTNYGYTF
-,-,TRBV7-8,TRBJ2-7,TGTGCCAGCAGCTTAGGTTCTAGCGAGAGTTACGAGCAGTACTTC,CASSLGSSESYEQYF
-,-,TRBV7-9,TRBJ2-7,TGTGCCAGCAGCTCAATAGCGTCTCGTTCCTACGAGCAGTACTTC,CASSSIASRSYEQYF
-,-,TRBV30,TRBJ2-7,TGTGCCTGGAGCTACCGGGGACTCCCCTCTGCCTACGAGCAGTACTTC,CAWSYRGLPSAYEQYF
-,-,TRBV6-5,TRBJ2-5,TGTGCCAGCAGATCTCATGACAGGACCAAAGAGACCCAGTACTTC,CASRSHDRTKETQYF
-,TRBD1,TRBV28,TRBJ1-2,TGTGCCAGCAGGGACAGGGCCCATGGCTACACCTTC,CASRDRAHGYTF
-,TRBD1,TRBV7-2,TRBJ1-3,TGTGCCAGCAGCTCACAGGGGTCCTCTGGAAACACCATATATTTT,CASSSQGSSGNTIYF
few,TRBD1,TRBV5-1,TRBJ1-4,TGCGCCAGCAGCTTGGGACAGGGGGGGGAAAAACTGTTTTTT,CASSLGQGGEKLFF
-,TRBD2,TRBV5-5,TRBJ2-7,TGTGCCAGCAGCTACGGACTAGCGGGAGGGTACGAGCAGTACTTC,CASSYGLAGGYEQYF
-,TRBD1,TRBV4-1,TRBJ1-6,TGCGCCAGCAGTCTCTGGGACAGGGACAATTCACCCCTCCACTTT,CASSLWDRDNSPLHF
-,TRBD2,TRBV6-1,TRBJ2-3,TGTGCCAGCAGTGAGCTCGGGACTAGCGGGGGCAGCGATACGCAGTATTTT,CASSELGTSGGSDTQYF
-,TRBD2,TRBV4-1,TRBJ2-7,TGCGCCAGCAGCCAAGATTTAGCGGGAACCTACGAGCAGTACTTC,CASSQDLAGTYEQYF
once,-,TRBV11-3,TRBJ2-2,TGTGCCAGCAGCTTAGTCAGCACCGGGGAGCTGTTTTTT,CASSLVSTGELFF
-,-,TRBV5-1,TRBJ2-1,TGCGCCAGCAGCTTTAGGGACACCAGCTCCTACAATGAGCAGTTCTTC,CASSFRDTSSYNEQFF
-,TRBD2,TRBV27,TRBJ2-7,TGTGCCAGCGGACCGGGACTAGCGGGAGTAGGCCACGAGCAGTACTTC,CASGPGLAGVGHEQYF
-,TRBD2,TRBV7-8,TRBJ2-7,TGTGCCAGCAGCTTAGTAGCGGGGGGGCCTCTCGAGCAGTACTTC,CASSLVAGGPLEQYF
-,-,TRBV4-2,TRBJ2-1,TGTGCCAGCAGCCAAGATCAGGGGGGAAATGAGCAGTTCTTC,CASSQDQGGNEQFF
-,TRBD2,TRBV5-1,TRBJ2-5,TGCGCCAGCAGCTCGGGACTAGCGGGAGGGCCGTCGGAGGAGACCCAGTACTTC,CASSSGLAGGPSEETQYF
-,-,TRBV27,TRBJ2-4,TGTGCCAGCAGTTTAACCAGGGGAACCAAAAACATTCAGTACTTC,CASSLTRGTKNIQYF
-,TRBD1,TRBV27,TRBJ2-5,TGTGCCAGCAGTAGACAGGGGGCAGAGACCCAGTACTTC,CASSRQGAETQYF
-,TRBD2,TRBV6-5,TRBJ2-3,TGTGCCAGCAGTCCGAGCGGGAGTAGAACTAATACGCAGTATTTT,CASSPSGSRTNTQYF
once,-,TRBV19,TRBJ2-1,TGTGCCACCGCCCTAAGTGACAGCCTATACAATGAGCAGTTCTTC,CATALSDSLYNEQFF
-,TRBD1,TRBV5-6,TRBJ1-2,TGTGCCAGCAGCCGTGGACAGGGGGTTGGTGGAGGCTACACCTTC,CASSRGQGVGGGYTF
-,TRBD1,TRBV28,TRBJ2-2,TGTGCCAGCAGTCCGATCGCCGGGACAGGGGAGGCCGGGGAGCTGTTTTTT,CASSPIAGTGEAGELFF
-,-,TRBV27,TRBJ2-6,TGTGCCAGCAGTTTTCGGGGAGAGGCCAACGGCCTGACTTTC,CASSFRGEANGLTF
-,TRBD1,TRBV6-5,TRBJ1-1,TGTGCCAGCAGTTACGTCACAGGGGGGACTGAAGCTTTCTTT,CASSYVTGGTEAFF
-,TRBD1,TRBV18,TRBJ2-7,TGTGCCAGCTCATCCGACAGGGGCGGCTCCTACGAGCAGTACTTC,CASSSDRGGSYEQYF
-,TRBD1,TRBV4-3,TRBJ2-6,TGCGCCAGCAGCCCAGGGACTGGGACAGGGAGCTCTGGGGCCAACGTCCTGACTTTC,CASSPGTGTGSSGANVLTF
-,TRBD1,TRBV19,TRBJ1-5,TGTGCCAGTAGCGAGGTTACAGGGGGCAATCAGCCCCAGCATTTT,CASSEVTGGNQPQHF
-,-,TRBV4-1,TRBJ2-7,TGTGCCAGCAGCCATTCCAGCTCCTACGAGCAGTACTTC,CASSHSSSYEQYF
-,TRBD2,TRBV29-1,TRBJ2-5,TGCAGCGTTGAAGACCTCGGACTAGCGGGAGAAGGCCAGACCCAGTACTTC,CSVEDLGLAGEGQTQYF
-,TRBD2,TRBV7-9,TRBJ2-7,TGTGCCAGCAGTAGCGGGGGGTATCACGAGCAGTACTTC,CASSSGGYHEQYF
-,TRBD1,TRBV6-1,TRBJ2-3,TGTGCCAGCATATGGACAGGGGGCGCAGATACGCAGTATTTT,CASIWTGGADTQYF
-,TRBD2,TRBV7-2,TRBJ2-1,TGTGCCAGCAGCTATTCTAGCGGGGGGGCACGCAATGAGCAGTTCTTC,CASSYSSGGARNEQFF
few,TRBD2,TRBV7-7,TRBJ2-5,TGTGCCAGCAGCTCGATAGCGGGGGGGCCGCTAGAGACCCAGTACTTC,CASSSIAGGPLETQYF
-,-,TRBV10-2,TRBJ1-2,TGCGCCAGCGGGCCGGCAGGGCTCTATAACTATGGCTACACCTTC,CASGPAGLYNYGYTF
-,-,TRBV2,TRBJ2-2,TGTGCCAGCAGTGGCCGACAGGCGGCCGGGGAGCTGTTTTTT,CASSGRQAAGELFF
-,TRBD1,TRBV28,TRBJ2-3,TGTGCCAGCAGTCTTAGACAGGGAAAGGGGTATTTT,CASSLRQGKGYF
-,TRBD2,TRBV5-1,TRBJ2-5,TGCGCCAGCAGCTTGGAGGGACTAGCGGGGGAGACCCAGTACTTC,CASSLEGLAGETQYF
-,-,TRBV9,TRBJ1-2,TGTGCCAGCAGCGTAGGACAGAATCTGGCCTATGGCTACACCTTC,CASSVGQNLAYGYTF
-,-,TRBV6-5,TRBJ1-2,TGTGCCAGCAGTCCCGAAGAGAACTATGGCTACACCTTC,CASSPEENYGYTF